A single sample gave rise to the 32 T cell receptor beta chains below, sequenced in a study of CD8+ T cells in alopecia areata. Scientists pooled cutaneous lymph node cells and sorted them on CD4, CD8alpha, NKG2D, NKG2ACE and other markers. RNA was extracted and reverse transcribed into cDNA as the sequencing template. TCRdb's table, derived via immunoSEQ multiplex PCR, lists solely in-frame clones and lacks some. The table lists around 20,000 clones, with no singletons. The sequenced sample consisted of CD8+ T cells sorted from a lymph node. The receptors were gathered from a C3H/HeJ mouse with alopecia areata. Strain haplotype at MHC: H2-k.

To note about this clone: Genes and germline are mouse. The sequenced fragment ends 4 residues before the CDR3 boundary, so the rest is inferred from the germline J gene. This rearrangement joins TRBV13-1 to TRBJ1-1; D ambiguous. This CDR3 comprises 14 residues. V shed 0 bases and J shed 3 bases, with 9 bases lying between them. Germline V gene data show CDR1 as NSHNY and CDR2 as SYGAGN. The CDR3 is CASSDAQWYTEVFF. The DNA read from the CDR3 is TGTGCCAGCAGTGATGCACAGTGGTACACA.

With regard to this clone: Germline and genes here are mouse. Read coverage stops 4 residues before the CDR3 terminus; the germline J gene supplies the remainder. This chain connects TRBV16 to TRBJ2-5; 10 nucleotides agree with TRBD1. The CDR3 consists of 14 residues. The germline gives CDR1 SGHSA, CDR2 FRNQAP. The CDR3 spells CASSTGTGEDTQYF. The CDR3 bases that were read are TGTGCAAGCAGCACCGGGACAGGGGAAGAC.

This clone has a count of ten or more. The listed genes are named as in mouse. This chain's CDR3 is CTCSADPASQNTLYF. Incomplete CDR3 DNA: TGCACCTGCAGTGCAGATCCAGCTAGTCAAAAC. The rearrangement links TRBV1 to TRBJ2-4; D call uncertain. The read ends 4 residues early relative to the CDR3; the germline J gene fills the gap. Germline V lookup: CDR1 NSQYPW, CDR2 LRSPGD (reference sequence). The CDR3 length is 15 residues. Trimming cost V 0 bases and J 0 bases, with 7 bases left between them.

By frequency in the sample, this clone is medium-sized. The gene symbols are mouse symbols. The CDR3 is cut off 4 residues early in the read; its end comes from the germline J gene. Within the sample, other DNA sequences also encode this same CDR3. The chain carries TRBV17 and TRBJ2-1; the match to TRBD1 covers 9 bases. Germline V CDR1 and CDR2: MNHDT, YYDKIL. There are 15 residues in the CDR3. V dropped 5 bases and J dropped 1; count of bases not matched to a gene: 3. The part of the CDR3 DNA that was read is TGTGCTAGCAGTTCCGGGACAGGGAACTATGCT. It specifies CASSSGTGNYA. The full CDR3 sequence reads CASSSGTGNYAEQFF.

Ten or more counts support this clone. Mouse gene names apply. The CDR3 goes on 4 residues after the read ends, and that part is filled in from the germline J gene. The V gene is TRBV14, the J gene TRBJ1-2, with TRBD1 matching 8 bases. The germline V gene has CDR1 SGHDT and CDR2 FRDEAV. The ends lost 3 bases at V and 4 bases at J; junction bases unmatched: 8. The CDR3 loop spans 15 amino acids. The sequenced CDR3 bases are TGTGCCAGCAGTTCCCGGCCGGGACAGGTCTCC. Amino acids: CASSSRPGQVS. The entire CDR3 protein is CASSSRPGQVSDYTF. Complete variable domain (other parts from reference TRBV14 and TRBJ1-2): EAGVTQSPRYAVLQEGQAVSFWCDPISGHDTLYWYQQPRDQGPQLLVYFRDEAVIDNSQLPSDRFSAVRPKGTNSTLKIQSAKQGDTATYLCASSSRPGQVSDYTFGSGTRLLVI.

With regard to this clone: TCRdb gives a protein that differs at residue 11 from what the DNA encodes, so the protein here is translated from the DNA. Genes here carry mouse names. The read falls 3 residues short of the CDR3 end, and the missing part is taken from the germline J gene. The chain is built from TRBV13-3 and TRBJ1-3; 8 bases agree with TRBD1. The germline V gene has CDR1 NNHDY and CDR2 SYVADS. The CDR3 covers 14 residues. CDR3: CASSSGTGQVTLYF. CDR3 DNA, as far as it was read: TGTGCCAGCAGTTCCGGGACAGGCCAGGTTACG.

A word on this clone: Gene names are mouse gene names. Read data end 4 residues before the CDR3 end; the end is taken from the germline J gene. This chain connects TRBV13-1 to TRBJ1-1; TRBD1 agrees at 11 bases. Germline assignment: CDR1 NSHNY and CDR2 SYGAGN. V trimming: 1 base; J trimming: 4 bases; junction bases outside the gene matches: 9. CDR3 length equals 17 residues. The CDR3 protein is CASSDPGTGGRATEVFF. The DNA read from the CDR3 is TGTGCCAGCAGTGATCCCGGGACAGGGGGGAGGGCCACA.

At least ten counts were recorded for this clone. Gene names are mouse gene names. The CDR3 extends 4 residues past the end of the read, so its final part is completed from the germline J gene. The gene calls are TRBV1 and TRBJ2-3; D gene ambiguous. This CDR3 contains 15 residues. Germline CDR1 reads NSQYPW; CDR2 reads LRSPGD (reference sequence). Trimming removed 0 bases from V and 0 bases from J, with 7 bases in between. CDR3 amino acids: CTCSADASSAETLYF. The sequenced part of the CDR3 DNA is TGCACCTGCAGTGCAGATGCCAGTAGTGCAGAA.

This clone was seen more than once but under ten times. Germline and genes: mouse. Sequencing ends 4 residues short of the CDR3 end; the germline J gene provides the rest. The V call is TRBV19, the J call TRBJ1-1; D is perhaps TRBD1 (6 bases). Trimming cost V 4 bases and J 0 bases, with 13 bases left between them. This CDR3 has 15 amino acids. Germline V gene lookup returns CDR1 FNHDT and CDR2 SITEND (reference sequence). CDR3 protein: CASSPPGQTNTEVFF. The sequenced part of the CDR3 DNA is TGTGCCAGCAGTCCTCCTGGACAGACAAACACA.

This clone was observed at least ten times. These gene names are mouse names. The read terminates 4 residues ahead of where the CDR3 ends, so the germline J gene completes it. The chain uses TRBV13-3 and TRBJ2-1; 12 nucleotides agree with TRBD2. In germline, CDR1 is NNHDY, CDR2 SYVADS. This CDR3 has 13 residues. The CDR3 protein is CASRGLGGTEQFF. Incomplete CDR3 DNA: TGTGCCAGCAGGGGACTGGGGGGAACT.

Ten or more counts support this clone. All gene names here are mouse names. The sequenced fragment ends 4 residues before the CDR3 boundary, so the rest is inferred from the germline J gene. The rearrangement uses TRBV13-3 and TRBJ1-2; 9 positions match TRBD1. The ends lost 2 bases at V and 0 bases at J; junction bases unmatched: 2. CDR1 and CDR2 from the germline V gene are NNHDY and SYVADS. The CDR3 extends over 15 amino acids. The CDR3 bases that were read are TGTGCCAGCAGTGAGAACAGGGGGCCAAACTCC. Residues: CASSENRGPNS. The full CDR3 protein reads CASSENRGPNSDYTF.

As for this clone: The protein in this entry is translated from the DNA; at residue 12 it differs from the protein listed in TCRdb. Any gene name here is a mouse gene name. The read terminates 3 residues before the CDR3 end, so the remaining end is supplied by the germline J gene. The rearrangement joins TRBV19 to TRBJ1-6; no clear D gene. TRBJ1-6 is an open reading frame whose function is uncertain. Germline CDR1 FNHDT, CDR2 SITEND (reference sequence). The CDR3 loop spans 15 amino acids. V was shortened by 2 bases and J by 0 bases, with 6 bases between the two germline ends. The CDR3 loop reads CASSMGFSYNSPLYF. CDR3 bases read: TGTGCCAGCAGTATGGGGTTTTCCTATAATTCGCCC.

This clone was counted ten times or more. Mouse gene names and germline throughout. The CDR3 end falls 4 residues outside the read, so it is completed with the germline J gene. The sample holds other DNA sequences that translate to the same CDR3. The chain has TRBV13-3 and TRBJ2-7; 11 nucleotides agree with TRBD1. Germline V gene lookup returns CDR1 NNHDY and CDR2 SYVADS. The length of the CDR3 is 14 residues. Trimming took 4 bases from V and 3 from J; bases not matched to a gene: 3. The CDR3 DNA, read in part, is TGTGCCAGCAGTCCCGGGACAGGGGGCTAT. The encoded protein is CASSPGTGGY. The full CDR3 sequence reads CASSPGTGGYEQYF.

Many counts were recorded for this clone. Germline and genes: mouse. From the germline J gene comes the end of the CDR3, since the read stops 4 residues before it. The chain links TRBV14 to TRBJ1-4; perhaps TRBD1 as D (6 bases). This CDR3 comprises 13 residues. CDR1 is SGHDT and CDR2 is FRDEAV in the germline V gene. The ends were cut back, 7 bases at V and 0 bases at J, with 7 bases in the middle. CDR3 sequence: CASGDISNERLFF. The CDR3 bases that were read are TGTGCCAGCGGGGACATTTCCAACGAA. The full variable domain, rest sourced from reference TRBV14 and TRBJ1-4, is EAGVTQSPRYAVLQEGQAVSFWCDPISGHDTLYWYQQPRDQGPQLLVYFRDEAVIDNSQLPSDRFSAVRPKGTNSTLKIQSAKQGDTATYLCASGDISNERLFFGHGTKLSVL.

In the case of this clone: Gene names follow the mouse nomenclature. The read gets to within 4 residues of the CDR3 end, and the germline J gene fills in the rest. The V and J genes are TRBV19 and TRBJ2-4; the match to TRBD1 covers 7 bases. Germline CDR1 FNHDT, CDR2 SITEND (reference sequence). CDR3 size: 13 residues. The CDR3 DNA, read in part, is TGTGCCAGCAGTCGGGACAGTAAAAAC. Translating it yields CASSRDSKN. The CDR3 in its entirety is CASSRDSKNTLYF.

This clone was observed many times. Gene names are the mouse ones. The read stops 4 residues short of the end of the CDR3; the missing end is completed from the germline J gene. This chain links TRBV13-3 with TRBJ2-7; unclear D gene. CDR3 length equals 11 residues. The germline gives CDR1 NNHDY, CDR2 SYVADS. CDR3 amino acids: CASSPFYEQYF. CDR3 bases read: TGTGCCAGCAGTCCCTTTTAT.

At least ten counts were recorded for this clone. The germline and genes are mouse ones. Read data end 4 residues before the CDR3 end; the end is taken from the germline J gene. This chain joins TRBV13-3 and TRBJ2-4; 10 bases agree with TRBD1. Per the germline V gene, CDR1 is NNHDY and CDR2 is SYVADS. The CDR3 loop spans 14 amino acids. The trim removed 5 bases at V and 3 bases at J, leaving 3 bases unmatched. This CDR3 is CASSDRGQQNTLYF. The CDR3 DNA, read in part, is TGTGCCAGCAGCGACAGGGGGCAACAAAAC.

This clone has ten or more counts. Gene names denote mouse genes. The observed sequence ends 4 residues before the CDR3 terminus, with the missing tail filled in from the germline J gene. The chain employs TRBV13-3 and TRBJ1-4, with D possibly TRBD1 on 5 matching bases. Per the germline V gene, CDR1 is NNHDY and CDR2 is SYVADS. Trimming pared 3 bases from V and 0 bases from J, leaving 9 bases between. This CDR3 comprises 15 residues. CDR3 loop: CASSGQGISNERLFF. CDR3 DNA (partial): TGTGCCAGCAGTGGTCAGGGTATTTCCAACGAA.

This clone occurred many times. These gene names are mouse names. The read falls 4 residues short of the CDR3 end, and the missing part is taken from the germline J gene. This sequence joins TRBV16 and TRBJ1-4; D remains ambiguous. The CDR3 has 13 residues. The germline V gene has CDR1 SGHSA and CDR2 FRNQAP. V gave up 0 bases and J gave up 3 bases, with 2 bases separating them. The part of the CDR3 DNA that was read is TGTGCAAGCAGCTTAGACACCAACGAA. Translated, it gives CASSLDTNE. The CDR3 reads in full as CASSLDTNERLFF.

Regarding this clone: Gene names and germline match the mouse. The sequence runs out 4 residues before the end of the CDR3; the remainder is reconstructed from the germline J gene. The chain recombines TRBV13-3 with TRBJ2-4; the match to TRBD2 covers 9 bases. Germline lookup yields CDR1 NNHDY and CDR2 SYVADS. The CDR3 is 13 amino acids. The CDR3 DNA, read in part, is TGTGCCAGCAGTCCTACTGGGGGGAAC. This sequence encodes CASSPTGGN. The CDR3, in full, reads CASSPTGGNTLYF.

This clone occurred many times. Mouse gene names and germline throughout. From the germline J gene comes the end of the CDR3, since the read stops 4 residues before it. The V and J genes are TRBV1 and TRBJ2-1; TRBD2 aligns across 8 bases. The germline V gene encodes CDR1 NSQYPW and CDR2 LRSPGD (reference sequence). Trimming cost V 0 bases and J 5 bases; bases outside gene matches: 6. CDR3 length equals 16 residues. The CDR3 bases that were read are TGCACCTGCAGTGCAGATAAGGGGGGGCGGGATGCT. Its protein product is CTCSADKGGRDA. The whole CDR3 sequence reads CTCSADKGGRDAEQFF.

This clone showed up many times. The gene names given are mouse names. The sequenced part of the CDR3 DNA is TGTGCTAGCAGTTCCGGGACAATTTCCAACGAA. The encoded protein is CASSSGTISNE. The whole CDR3 sequence is CASSSGTISNERLFF. The rearrangement joins TRBV29 to TRBJ1-4; D is perhaps TRBD1 (6 bases). The read ends 4 residues early relative to the CDR3; the germline J gene fills the gap. The length of the CDR3 is 15 residues. Germline lookup yields CDR1 MSHET and CDR2 SYDVDS. Deletions cut 4 bases from V and 0 bases from J, with 9 bases between.

This clone was observed a handful of times. These gene names are mouse names. Read coverage stops 4 residues before the CDR3 terminus; the germline J gene supplies the remainder. The V and J genes are TRBV13-1 and TRBJ2-7, with D maybe TRBD2 (6 bases). In germline, CDR1 is NSHNY, CDR2 SYGAGN. The CDR3 length is 13 residues. The CDR3 DNA, read in part, is TGTGCCAGCAGTGATCTGGGGTGGGAT. Translated, it gives CASSDLGWD. The entire CDR3 protein reads CASSDLGWDEQYF.

This clone showed up just a few times. The protein in this entry is translated from the DNA; at residue 12 it differs from the protein listed in TCRdb. Here the gene names and germline are mouse. The read terminates 3 residues before the CDR3 end, so the remaining end is supplied by the germline J gene. The chain uses TRBV14 and TRBJ1-3; TRBD1 matches at 7 bases. The germline CDR1 and CDR2 sequences are SGHDT and FRDEAV. This CDR3 region has 15 residues. CDR3 sequence: CAGSLEGASGNTLYF. CDR3 bases read: TGTGCCGGCAGTTTGGAGGGGGCATCTGGAAATACG.

This clone was counted between two and nine times. All gene names here are mouse names. Read data end 4 residues before the CDR3 end; the end is taken from the germline J gene. The J gene is TRBJ2-2, the V gene TRBV1; 10 nucleotides match TRBD1. J was trimmed by 2 bases and V by 3 bases; bases with no gene match: 3. CDR3 length equals 16 residues. Germline V gene data show CDR1 as NSQYPW and CDR2 as LRSPGD (reference sequence). The CDR3 protein is CTCSATGGLNTGQLYF. Incomplete CDR3 DNA: TGCACCTGCAGTGCGACAGGGGGCCTTAACACCGGG.

This clone was found a few times. Gene names follow the mouse nomenclature. The CDR3 extends 4 residues past the end of the read, so its final part is completed from the germline J gene. The chain combines TRBV13-1 with TRBJ1-4; 7 bases agree with TRBD1. The CDR3 contains 15 residues. With V trimmed by 3 bases and J by 3 bases, 5 bases remained unmatched. CDR1 and CDR2 (germline): NSHNY, SYGAGN. The CDR3 loop reads CASSGRDRANERLFF. The part of the CDR3 DNA that was read is TGTGCCAGCAGTGGCCGGGACAGAGCCAACGAA.

Details on this clone: Gene names are the mouse ones. From the germline J gene comes the end of the CDR3, since the read stops 4 residues before it. The V and J genes are TRBV16 and TRBJ1-1; D call uncertain. Trimming took off 0 bases at V and 1 base at J, with 6 bases between the two ends. Germline values: CDR1 SGHSA, CDR2 FRNQAP. The CDR3 is made up of 14 amino acids. The CDR3 bases that were read are TGTGCAAGCAGCTTAGATCCAGGGAACACA. It is translated as CASSLDPGNT. The CDR3 as a whole reads CASSLDPGNTEVFF.

This clone was seen ten or more times. Genes here carry mouse names. The CDR3 end lies 4 residues beyond the end of the read and is filled in from the germline J gene. The rearrangement uses TRBV13-3 and TRBJ1-4; D is possibly TRBD1 (6 bases). V lost 5 bases and J lost 2, with 10 bases in between. The germline V gene encodes CDR1 NNHDY and CDR2 SYVADS. CDR3 length: 14 residues. CDR3 bases read: TGTGCCAGCAGGGGGGACACCTCCAACGAA. Residues: CASRGDTSNE. The entire CDR3 protein reads CASRGDTSNERLFF.

This clone was observed at least ten times. Any gene name here is a mouse gene name. The sequence runs out 4 residues before the end of the CDR3; the remainder is reconstructed from the germline J gene. The J gene is TRBJ2-4, the V gene TRBV13-3; D unclear. Germline CDR1 NNHDY, CDR2 SYVADS. This CDR3 is 15 amino acids long. V lost 1 base to trimming and J lost 0 bases, with 9 bases between them. The CDR3 spells CASSDPQTSQNTLYF. Incomplete CDR3 DNA: TGTGCCAGCAGTGATCCCCAGACTAGTCAAAAC.

Concerning this clone: Germline and genes: mouse. The CDR3 extends 4 residues past the end of the read, so its final part is completed from the germline J gene. The chain couples TRBV31 to TRBJ2-3, with 9 nucleotides matching TRBD1. The CDR3 contains 16 residues. CDR1 and CDR2 (germline): GKSSPN, SITVG. Unmatched junction bases numbered 5, after V lost 0 bases and J lost 1 base. The CDR3 sequence is CAWSLEGQGGAETLYF. Incomplete CDR3 DNA: TGTGCCTGGAGTCTAGAGGGACAGGGTGGTGCAGAA.

This clone was counted many times. Germline and genes here are mouse. The read ends 4 residues shy of where the CDR3 ends; the end is completed using the germline J gene. The V call is TRBV19, the J call TRBJ2-5; tentative D call: TRBD1 (6 bases). This CDR3 comprises 12 residues. Per germline, CDR1 FNHDT and CDR2 SITEND (reference sequence). The CDR3 loop reads CASSIQGDTQYF. The sequenced part of the CDR3 DNA is TGTGCCAGCAGTATACAGGGGGAC.

This clone was seen repeatedly, ten times or more. Gene names are mouse gene names. The DNA ends 4 residues before the CDR3 does, and the rest of the CDR3 is filled in from the germline J gene. The V and J genes are TRBV29 and TRBJ2-5; TRBD1 matches 10 bases. The germline V gene has CDR1 MSHET and CDR2 SYDVDS. The CDR3 extends over 14 amino acids. The CDR3 loop reads CASSSGTGEDTQYF. CDR3 DNA (partial): TGTGCTAGCAGTTCAGGGACAGGGGAAGAC.